This section outlines one TCR beta chain sequence together with its context. Its specific antigen is unknown. No much larger clone exists at a distance of one base, and base qualities are not known. This sample was included in a study of shared clonotypes between healthy human individuals (dated by TCRdb to between 2020 and 2021). Concerning the study at large: The cohort comprised a couple of women and three men aged 18 to 49 years. The study deeply sequenced blood TCR repertoires of five healthy adults to estimate repertoire size and the extent of clonotype sharing between individuals. Between about 0.9 and 8.9 billion PBMCs per donor were obtained by leukapheresis. To increase sequencing depth and limit assay-specific biases, different laboratories used diverse techniques to prepare libraries and sequence TCR repertoires. For each donor, CD4 naive and CD4 memory were each given three plates, CD8 naive was given two plates, and CD8 memory was given one plate.

The donors were healthy, HIV-negative adults with no recently reported acute infections or vaccinations. All donors were Caucasian adults living in Nashville, Tennessee, USA. CD4+ T cells were enriched by magnetic negative selection; naive cells were then positively selected on CD45RA, and the negative fraction formed the memory subset. Blood was collected by leukapheresis, and PBMCs were isolated by Ficoll-Histopaque density gradient centrifugation and then cryopreserved in liquid nitrogen vapor phase. Analytical flow cytometry was used to check the purity and quantity of each magnetically sorted T cell population. Each sorted fraction had its genomic DNA isolated and then quantified by UV absorbance on a Nanodrop 2000c. From the cysteine up to the phenylalanine, the CDR3 has a length of 15 residues. Just CDR3 DNA is preserved here, 45 bases in frame from base 1. The germline V gene specifies SGHVS as CDR1 and FQNEAQ as CDR2. Here V drops 0 bases and J drops 5 bases, and the junction holds 6 bases not matched to any gene.

General study outcomes and caveats: Larger estimated clonotype richness was generally found for naive subsets than for memory subsets. Because the study included only a small number of donors, the genetic and exposure-history diversity represented was limited. Pairwise subsampling led to the expectation that sequencing depth would affect the degree of clonotype sharing among donors. Sampling was restricted to blood, and TCR repertoires in tissue are likely to differ from TCR repertoires in blood. Even with the large sequencing depth, rarefaction of the sorted-subset datasets indicated that sequencing was incomplete. About 5% of naive CD4, 3.5% of naive CD8, about 2.4% of memory CD4, and over 0.35% of memory CD8 clonotypes were shared across several donors. Compared with non-shared clonotypes, the clonotypes found in all four sorted-subset donors had higher generation probabilities.

Using the deep immunoSEQ assay, multiplex PCR amplified TCR CDR3 regions from genomic DNA. Extracted genomic DNA from each cell subset was distributed evenly across all wells of several immunoSEQ 96-well plates, and each plate was treated as a replicate. Each replicate PCR for sorted subsets received around 200 ng genomic DNA, equal to tens of thousands of T cell genomes. Purified libraries were quantified with a Qubit 3.0 fluorometer, sized on a Bioanalyzer 2100, and re-quantified with the KAPA Library Quantification kit. Each immunoSEQ 96-well plate was sequenced on its own single-read 150-cycle Illumina NextSeq 550 flow cell. The authors processed their data as follows. The immunoSEQ output contained only junctional sequences without quality scores, so filtering could not match that applied to full-length reads. To assign V/J genes and CDR3, sequences were annotated against IMGT germline references using PyIR, a Python wrapper for IgBLAST v1.9. Reads with weak V/J assignments (E-value above 1e-6), missing CDR3, stop codons, out-of-frame junctions, or ambiguous translated residues were removed. A V3J clonotype was defined by an identical inferred V gene, J gene, and CDR3 amino acid sequence. Percentage overlap between repertoires was calculated by dividing the number of shared unique clonotypes by the size of the smaller repertoire. Richness of each repertoire was evaluated using RTK rarefaction, the Chao1 estimator, and Recon v2.1 estimates of unobserved clonotypes. For all TCRbeta clonotypes obtained by the gDNA method from four donors, generation probabilities were computed with OLGA. Here the immuneACCESS table is served through TCRdb, limited to in-frame sequences with V and J called. Missing clones are a known gap in these copies; in checked studies unresolved V genes cover under half, and the rest lacks a known reason. The V and J calls and clone size are taken from that table; D and trimming were inferred from the DNA. Here the sample has 850,000 to 1,200,000 clones; around 76% occur a single time. The ten largest clonotypes hold approximately 1.5% of the sample.

Sequences were obtained from memory CD4+ T cells sorted from blood. The sample's cell subset or site label, in plain terms: CD45RA-negative fraction. This clonotype was sampled from a man younger than 35 in good health. The chain employs TRBV7-8 and TRBJ2-7, and 8 bases in between align with TRBD2. CDR3 loop: CASSLASGISNEQYF. Read as DNA, the sequence is TGTGCCAGCAGCTTAGCTAGCGGGATCTCTAACGAGCAGTACTTC. The full variable domain, with segments outside the CDR3 supplied by the reference TRBV7-8 and TRBJ2-7 proteins, appears as GAGVSQSPRYKVAKRGQDVALRCDPISGHVSLFWYQQALGQGPEFLTYFQNEAQLDKSGLPSDRFFAERPEGSVSTLKIQRTQQEDSAVYLCASSLASGISNEQYFGPGTRLTVT.